This T cell receptor (beta chain) was sequenced during a study of human T cells and chemical hapten exposure. Study information: Mostly female patients had alopecia areata, totalis or universalis.

Time point of the sample: patch test 1, 2 weeks after DPC sensitization. Sample treatment: therapeutic diphenylcyclopropenone sensitization with weekly scalp DPC. Unique molecular identifiers were attached to individual cDNA molecules within the library. Using its own MiXCR run on the RACE reads, TCRdb lists one record per CDR3 protein. The sample carries 90,000 or so distinct CDR3 sequences, about 11% recorded once. The TCR comes from a man aged 40-49 years with alopecia areata. Some clones in this sample may be carry-over from other donors' samples. This specimen was whole blood, taken in connection with sensitization to the hapten diphenylcyclopropenone (DPC).

The CDR3 region is CASAKLSSGNQPQHF. The DNA for the CDR3 is TGTGCCAGCGCGAAGTTAAGTTCGGGCAATCAGCCCCAGCATTTT. The rearrangement joins TRBV2 to TRBJ1-5; D not certain. The germline CDR1 and CDR2 sequences are SNHLY and FYNNEI. The CDR3 covers 15 residues. The germline V and J ends were trimmed by 8 bases and 2 bases, with 16 bases remaining between them.